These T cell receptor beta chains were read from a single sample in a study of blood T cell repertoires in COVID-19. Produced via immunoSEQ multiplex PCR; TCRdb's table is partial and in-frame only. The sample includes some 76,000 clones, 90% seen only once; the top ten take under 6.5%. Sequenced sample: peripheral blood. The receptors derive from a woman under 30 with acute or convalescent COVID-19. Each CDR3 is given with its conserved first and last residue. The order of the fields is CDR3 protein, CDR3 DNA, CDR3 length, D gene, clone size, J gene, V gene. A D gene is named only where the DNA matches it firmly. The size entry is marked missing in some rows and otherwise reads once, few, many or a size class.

CDR3: CASSGGWKATEAFF
DNA: TGTGCCAGCAGTGGGGGGTGGAAAGCCACTGAAGCTTTCTTT
length: 14
D: NA
size: once
J: TRBJ1-1
V: TRBV6-2/TRBV6-3

CDR3: CASRQGAHNEQFF
DNA: TGTGCCAGCAGACAGGGGGCCCACAATGAGCAGTTCTTC
length: 13
D: TRBD1
size: NA
J: TRBJ2-1
V: TRBV7-9

CDR3: CASSSPGRGASPLHF
DNA: TGTGCCAGCAGTAGTCCGGGCAGGGGTGCTTCACCCCTCCACTTT
length: 15
D: NA
size: NA
J: TRBJ1-6
V: TRBV2

CDR3: CASSQLRGEQYF
DNA: TGTGCCAGCAGCCAGTTACGGGGCGAGCAGTACTTC
length: 12
D: NA
size: NA
J: TRBJ2-7
V: TRBV7-9

CDR3: CASTLRGSRNTIYF
DNA: TGTGCCAGTACCCTGAGAGGATCGAGAAACACCATATATTTT
length: 14
D: NA
size: NA
J: TRBJ1-3
V: TRBV19

CDR3: CASSLRLGQVKVQETQYF
DNA: TGTGCCAGCAGTCTACGCCTAGGACAGGTGAAAGTCCAAGAGACCCAGTACTTC
length: 18
D: TRBD1
size: NA
J: TRBJ2-5
V: TRBV6-6

CDR3: CASSLLAGGSVASTDTQYF
DNA: TGTGCCAGCAGTTTATTAGCGGGAGGTTCGGTGGCTAGCACAGATACGCAGTATTTT
length: 19
D: TRBD2
size: NA
J: TRBJ2-3
V: TRBV27

CDR3: CASSFRDRGFNEQFF
DNA: TGTGCCAGCAGCTTCCGGGACAGGGGTTTTAATGAGCAGTTCTTC
length: 15
D: TRBD1
size: NA
J: TRBJ2-1
V: TRBV11-2

CDR3: CASSLAGGINLNEQFF
DNA: TGCGCCAGCAGCTTGGCGGGGGGGATTAATCTCAATGAGCAGTTCTTC
length: 16
D: TRBD2
size: NA
J: TRBJ2-1
V: TRBV5-1

CDR3: CASRNRASGNTIYF
DNA: TGTGCCAGCCGAAACAGGGCCTCTGGAAACACCATATATTTT
length: 14
D: NA
size: NA
J: TRBJ1-3
V: TRBV28

CDR3: CASVRQGAFYGYTF
DNA: TGTGCCAGCGTTAGACAGGGGGCTTTCTATGGCTACACCTTC
length: 14
D: TRBD1
size: NA
J: TRBJ1-2
V: TRBV27

CDR3: CASSGPGTSGGYNEQFF
DNA: TGTGCCAGTAGTGGACCTGGGACTAGCGGGGGTTACAATGAGCAGTTCTTC
length: 17
D: TRBD2
size: NA
J: TRBJ2-1
V: TRBV19

CDR3: CASSLRGGATDTQYF
DNA: TGTGCCAGCAGTTTACGAGGGGGGGCCACAGATACGCAGTATTTT
length: 15
D: NA
size: NA
J: TRBJ2-3
V: TRBV27

CDR3: CSVVFTGELFF
DNA: TGCAGCGTTGTCTTCACCGGGGAGCTGTTTTTT
length: 11
D: NA
size: NA
J: TRBJ2-2
V: TRBV29-1

CDR3: CAWSVRGTGELFF
DNA: TGTGCCTGGAGTGTACGCGGCACCGGGGAGCTGTTTTTT
length: 13
D: NA
size: NA
J: TRBJ2-2
V: TRBV30

CDR3: CASSPNVGGGRSAYEQYF
DNA: TGTGCCAGCTCACCCAACGTTGGGGGCGGGAGGTCGGCTTACGAGCAGTACTTC
length: 18
D: TRBD2
size: NA
J: TRBJ2-7
V: TRBV18

CDR3: CASSEALAGPIPRSTDTQYF
DNA: TGTGCCAGCAGTGAAGCGCTGGCGGGCCCAATACCGAGGAGCACAGATACGCAGTATTTT
length: 20
D: NA
size: NA
J: TRBJ2-3
V: TRBV6-1

CDR3: CSVPILAGVLDEQFF
DNA: TGCAGCGTGCCGATACTAGCGGGAGTATTGGATGAGCAGTTCTTC
length: 15
D: TRBD2
size: NA
J: TRBJ2-1
V: TRBV29-1